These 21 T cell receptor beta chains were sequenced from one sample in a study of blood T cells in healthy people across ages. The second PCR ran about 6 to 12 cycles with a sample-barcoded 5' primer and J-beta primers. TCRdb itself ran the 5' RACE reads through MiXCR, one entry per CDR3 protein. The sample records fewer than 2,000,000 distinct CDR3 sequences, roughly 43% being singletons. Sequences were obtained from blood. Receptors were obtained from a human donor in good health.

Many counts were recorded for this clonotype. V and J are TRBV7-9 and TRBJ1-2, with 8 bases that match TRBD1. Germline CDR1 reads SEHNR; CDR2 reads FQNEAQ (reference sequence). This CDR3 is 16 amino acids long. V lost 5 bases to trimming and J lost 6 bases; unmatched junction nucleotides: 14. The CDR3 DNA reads TGTGCCAGCAGCCCAGAACCCGGGACAGGTCAACATGGCTACACCTTC. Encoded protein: CASSPEPGTGQHGYTF.

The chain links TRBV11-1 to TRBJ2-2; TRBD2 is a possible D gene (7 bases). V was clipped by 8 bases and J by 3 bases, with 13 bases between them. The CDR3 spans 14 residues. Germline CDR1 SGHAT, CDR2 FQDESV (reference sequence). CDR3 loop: CASLKGGDTGELFF. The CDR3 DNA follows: TGTGCCAGCCTTAAGGGGGGGGACACCGGGGAGCTGTTTTTT. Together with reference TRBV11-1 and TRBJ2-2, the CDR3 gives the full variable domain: EAEVAQSPRYKITEKSQAVAFWCDPISGHATLYWYRQILGQGPELLVQFQDESVVDDSQLPKDRFSAERLKGVDSTLKIQPAELGDSAMYLCASLKGGDTGELFFGEGSRLTVL.

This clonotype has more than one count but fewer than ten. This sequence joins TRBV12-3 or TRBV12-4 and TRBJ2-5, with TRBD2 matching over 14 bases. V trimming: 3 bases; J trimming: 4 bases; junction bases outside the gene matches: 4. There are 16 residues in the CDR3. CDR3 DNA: TGTGCCAGCAGTTTCCGACTAGCGGGGGGGCGAGAGACCCAGTACTTC. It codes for CASSFRLAGGRETQYF.

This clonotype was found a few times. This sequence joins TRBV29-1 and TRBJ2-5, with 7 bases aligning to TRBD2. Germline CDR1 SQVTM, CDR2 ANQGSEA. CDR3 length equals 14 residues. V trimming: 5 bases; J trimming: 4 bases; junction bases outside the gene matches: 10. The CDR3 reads CSVRDGGSGETQYF. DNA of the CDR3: TGCAGCGTTCGGGACGGGGGGTCGGGAGAGACCCAGTACTTC.

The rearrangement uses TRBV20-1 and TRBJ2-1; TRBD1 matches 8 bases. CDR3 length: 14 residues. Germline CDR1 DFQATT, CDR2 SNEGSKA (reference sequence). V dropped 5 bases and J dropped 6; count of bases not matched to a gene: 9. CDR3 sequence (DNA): TGCAGTGCTTACGACAGGGGAGTCGGCAATGAGCAGTTCTTC. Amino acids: CSAYDRGVGNEQFF.

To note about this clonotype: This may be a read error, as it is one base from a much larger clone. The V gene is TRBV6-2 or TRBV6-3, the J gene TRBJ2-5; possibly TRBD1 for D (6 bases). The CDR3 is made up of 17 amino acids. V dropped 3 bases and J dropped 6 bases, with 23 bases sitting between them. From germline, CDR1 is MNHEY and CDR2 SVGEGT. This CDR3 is CASSYEHGTLGMKTQYF. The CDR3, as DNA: TGTGCCAGCAGTTATGAACACGGGACACTAGGGATGAAGACCCAGTACTTC.

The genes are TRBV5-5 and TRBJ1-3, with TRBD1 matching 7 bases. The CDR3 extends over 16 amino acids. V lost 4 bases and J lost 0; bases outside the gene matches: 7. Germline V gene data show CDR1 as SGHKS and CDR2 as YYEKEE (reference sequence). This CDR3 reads CASSKQGGISGNTIYF. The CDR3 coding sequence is TGTGCCAGCAGCAAGCAGGGGGGAATCTCTGGAAACACCATATATTTT. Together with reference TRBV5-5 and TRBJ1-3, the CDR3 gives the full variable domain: DAGVTQSPTHLIKTRGQQVTLRCSPISGHKSVSWYQQVLGQGPQFIFQYYEKEERGRGNFPDRFSARQFPNYSSELNVNALLLGDSALYLCASSKQGGISGNTIYFGEGSWLTVV.

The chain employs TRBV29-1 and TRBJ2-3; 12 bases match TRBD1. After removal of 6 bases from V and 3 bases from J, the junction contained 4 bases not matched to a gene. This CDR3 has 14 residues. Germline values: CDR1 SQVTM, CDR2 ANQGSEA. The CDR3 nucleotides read TGCAGCGTCCGGGACAGGGGGCTAACAGATACGCAGTATTTT. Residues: CSVRDRGLTDTQYF.

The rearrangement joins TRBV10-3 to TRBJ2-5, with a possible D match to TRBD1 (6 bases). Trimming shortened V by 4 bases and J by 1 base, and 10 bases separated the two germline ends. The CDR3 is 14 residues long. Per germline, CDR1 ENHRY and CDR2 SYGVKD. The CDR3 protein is CAISVQGFQETQYF. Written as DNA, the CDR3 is TGTGCCATCAGTGTACAGGGTTTCCAAGAGACCCAGTACTTC.

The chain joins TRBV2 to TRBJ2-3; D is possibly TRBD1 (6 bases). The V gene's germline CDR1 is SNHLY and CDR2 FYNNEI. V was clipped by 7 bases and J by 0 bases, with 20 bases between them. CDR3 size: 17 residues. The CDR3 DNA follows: TGTGCCAGCAATCCACGGGGACAACAACAAAGCACAGATACGCAGTATTTT. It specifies CASNPRGQQQSTDTQYF. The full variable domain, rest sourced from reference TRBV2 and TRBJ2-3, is EPEVTQTPSHQVTQMGQEVILRCVPISNHLYFYWYRQILGQKVEFLVSFYNNEISEKSEIFDDQFSVERPDGSNFTLKIRSTKLEDSAMYFCASNPRGQQQSTDTQYFGPGTRLTVL.

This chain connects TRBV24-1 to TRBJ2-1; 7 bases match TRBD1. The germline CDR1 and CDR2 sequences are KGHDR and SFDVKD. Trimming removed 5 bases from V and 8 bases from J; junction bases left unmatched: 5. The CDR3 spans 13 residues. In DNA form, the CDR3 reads TGTGCCACCAGTGGTCGCCAGGGGGATGAGCAGTTCTTC. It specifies CATSGRQGDEQFF.

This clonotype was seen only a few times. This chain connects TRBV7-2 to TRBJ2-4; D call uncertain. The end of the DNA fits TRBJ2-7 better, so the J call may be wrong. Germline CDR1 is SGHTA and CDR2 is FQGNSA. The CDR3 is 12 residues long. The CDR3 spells CASSWGSNEQYF. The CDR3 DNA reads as TGTGCCAGCAGCTGGGGTTCCAACGAGCAGTACTTC.

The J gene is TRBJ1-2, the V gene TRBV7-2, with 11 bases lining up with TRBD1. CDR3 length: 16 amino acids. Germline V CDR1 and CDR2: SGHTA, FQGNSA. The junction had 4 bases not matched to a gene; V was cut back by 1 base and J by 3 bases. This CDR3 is CASSLEDRGRHYGYTF. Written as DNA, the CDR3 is TGTGCCAGCAGCTTAGAGGACAGGGGGCGCCACTATGGCTACACCTTC.

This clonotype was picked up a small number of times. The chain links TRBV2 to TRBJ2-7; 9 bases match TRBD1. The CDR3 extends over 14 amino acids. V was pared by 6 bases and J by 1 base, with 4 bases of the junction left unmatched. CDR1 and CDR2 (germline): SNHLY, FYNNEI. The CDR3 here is CASRVQGASYEQYF. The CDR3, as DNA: TGTGCCAGCAGGGTACAGGGGGCTTCCTACGAGCAGTACTTC. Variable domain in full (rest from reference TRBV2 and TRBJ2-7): EPEVTQTPSHQVTQMGQEVILRCVPISNHLYFYWYRQILGQKVEFLVSFYNNEISEKSEIFDDQFSVERPDGSNFTLKIRSTKLEDSAMYFCASRVQGASYEQYFGPGTRLTVT.

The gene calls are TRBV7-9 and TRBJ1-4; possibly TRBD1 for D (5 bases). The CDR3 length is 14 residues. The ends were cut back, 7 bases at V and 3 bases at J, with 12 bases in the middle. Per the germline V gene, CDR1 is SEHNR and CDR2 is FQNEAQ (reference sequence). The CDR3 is CASKRQGSNEKLFF. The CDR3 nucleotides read TGTGCCAGCAAACGCCAGGGATCTAATGAAAAACTGTTTTTT.

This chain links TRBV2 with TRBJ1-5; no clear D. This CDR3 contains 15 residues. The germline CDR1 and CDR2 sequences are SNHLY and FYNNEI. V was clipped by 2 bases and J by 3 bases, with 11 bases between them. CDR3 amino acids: CASSERMAVNQPQHF. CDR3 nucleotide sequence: TGTGCCAGCAGTGAACGGATGGCGGTCAATCAGCCCCAGCATTTT.

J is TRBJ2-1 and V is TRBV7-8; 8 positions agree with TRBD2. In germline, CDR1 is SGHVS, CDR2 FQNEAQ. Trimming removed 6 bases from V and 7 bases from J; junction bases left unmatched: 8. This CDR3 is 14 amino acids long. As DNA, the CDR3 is TGTGCCAGCAGACCACAGAGACTAGCGAATGAGCAGTTCTTC. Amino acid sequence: CASRPQRLANEQFF.

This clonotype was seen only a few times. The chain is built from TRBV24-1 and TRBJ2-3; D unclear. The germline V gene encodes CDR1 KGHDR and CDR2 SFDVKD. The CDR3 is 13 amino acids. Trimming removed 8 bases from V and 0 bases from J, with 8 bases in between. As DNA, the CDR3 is TGTGCCACCAAAGGCACTAGCACAGATACGCAGTATTTT. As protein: CATKGTSTDTQYF.

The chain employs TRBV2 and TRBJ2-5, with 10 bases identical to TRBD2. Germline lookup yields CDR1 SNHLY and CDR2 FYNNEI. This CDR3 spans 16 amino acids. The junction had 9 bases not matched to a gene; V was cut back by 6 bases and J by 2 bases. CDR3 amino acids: CASSVDGTSVQETQYF. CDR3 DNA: TGTGCCAGCAGCGTCGACGGGACTAGCGTACAAGAGACCCAGTACTTC.

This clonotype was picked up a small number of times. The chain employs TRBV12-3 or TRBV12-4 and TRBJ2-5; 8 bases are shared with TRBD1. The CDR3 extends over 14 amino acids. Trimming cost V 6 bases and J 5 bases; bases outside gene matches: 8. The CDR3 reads CASSRAGGRETQYF. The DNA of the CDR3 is TGTGCCAGCAGCCGAGCAGGGGGCAGGGAGACCCAGTACTTC.

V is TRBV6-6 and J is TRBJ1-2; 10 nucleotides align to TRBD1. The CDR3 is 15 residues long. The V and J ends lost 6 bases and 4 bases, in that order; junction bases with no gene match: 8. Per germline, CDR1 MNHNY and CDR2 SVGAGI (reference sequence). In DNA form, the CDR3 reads TGTGCCAGCAGACCGACAGGGGGCGACGGCTATGGCTACACCTTC. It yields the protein CASRPTGGDGYGYTF.